What follows are 6 T cell receptor beta chains derived from one specimen sequenced in a study of post-analysis software for immune sequencing data. Unique molecular identifiers were built into the TCR beta cDNA libraries. TCRdb re-analysed the PCR reads in MiXCR, keeping a single row per CDR3 protein. This sample has about 620,000 distinct CDR3 sequences, with roughly 47% found just once. Study outcomes and limitations: TRBV5-6, TRBV5-1 and TRBV20-1 were among five TRBV segments more frequent in patients than controls.

Which antigens these TCRs recognize remains unknown. Specimen: blood. All receptors come from a girl aged 5-17 years with multiple sclerosis.

CDR3 protein: CASSLVEVVGSTDTQYF. The DNA of the CDR3 is TGTGCCAGCAGCTTGGTGGAGGTAGTGGGAAGCACAGATACGCAGTATTTT. The V and J genes are TRBV5-6 and TRBJ2-3; the D gene is possibly TRBD2 (5 bases). Germline V gene data show CDR1 as SGHDT and CDR2 as YYEEEE. This CDR3 is built from 17 residues. V dropped 0 bases and J dropped 0 bases, with 14 bases sitting between them.

A few counts support this clonotype. The chain is built from TRBV15 and TRBJ2-7; 7 positions match TRBD1. V gave up 8 bases and J gave up 3 bases; unmatched junction bases: 7. CDR1 LNHNV and CDR2 YYDKDF come from the germline V gene (reference sequence). The CDR3 contains 13 residues. The CDR3 region is CATERQGDYEQYF. DNA of the CDR3: TGTGCCACCGAAAGACAGGGAGACTACGAGCAGTACTTC.

The gene calls are TRBV7-9 and TRBJ2-1, with TRBD2 identical over 10 bases. Losses at the gene ends were 6 bases for V and 7 bases for J; bases not matched to a gene: 12. The CDR3 is made up of 16 amino acids. The V gene's germline CDR1 is SEHNR and CDR2 FQNEAQ (reference sequence). DNA of the CDR3: TGTGCCAGCAGACGAGCCCAGCGGGAGGGGGGAAATGAGCAGTTCTTC. Protein sequence: CASRRAQREGGNEQFF.

The chain is built from TRBV29-1 and TRBJ2-5; 7 positions match TRBD1. V shed 6 bases and J 2 bases; nucleotides not matched to a gene: 9. The germline CDR1 and CDR2 sequences are SQVTM and ANQGSEA. The length of the CDR3 is 14 residues. This CDR3 reads CSVHPRDSQETQYF. The CDR3 DNA follows: TGCAGCGTCCATCCCCGGGACAGTCAAGAGACCCAGTACTTC.

This CDR3 reads CASSQQGQPQETQYF. CDR3 DNA: TGCGCCAGCTCCCAACAAGGACAGCCCCAAGAGACCCAGTACTTC. The rearrangement links TRBV5-1 to TRBJ2-5; maybe TRBD1 (6 bases). From germline, CDR1 is SGHRS and CDR2 YFSETQ. Trimming pared 7 bases from V and 1 base from J, leaving 17 bases between. The CDR3 is 15 amino acids.

Comment on this clonotype: Germline and junction disagree at one end, which may indicate a read error. The chain combines TRBV12-3 or TRBV12-4 with TRBJ1-4, with TRBD1 identical over 7 bases. CDR3 length: 16 amino acids. The CDR3 region has the DNA TGTGCCAGCAGTTTAAGGGGGCCGTTAGCTCGGGAAAACCTGTTTTTT. Its translation: CASSLRGPLARENLFF.